These 13 T cell receptor beta chains share one sample of origin, sequenced in a study of T cells after yellow fever vaccination (dated by TCRdb to the late 2010s). In the paper's terms, the treatment or condition label means: live attenuated yellow fever vaccine strain. The method behind the library was 5' RACE. The sequencer was an Illumina NovaSeq 6000. The public reads were quality trimmed at Q25 with fastp and then assembled into clones with MiXCR by TCRdb, keeping productive beta chains. Identical CDR3 protein sequences are pooled into one entry, listed with their most common genes and DNA. Recorded for this sample are under 500,000 distinct CDR3 sequences; 18% of them occurred a single time. Jointly, the top ten make up roughly 19% of the sample. The source material was PBMCs, sampled before the yellow fever booster vaccination. These receptors originate from a man aged 18 to 29 who received the YFV17D yellow fever vaccine.

In this sample, this clonotype turned up a few times. V and J are TRBV12-2 and TRBJ2-7; TRBD2, as called in the table, went unchecked against the DNA. TRBV12-2 is shown as a pseudogene. The CDR3 has 13 amino acids. The CDR3 coding sequence is TGTGCAAGTCACCCGGAGCGGGGCTACGAGCAGTACGTC. Translating gives CASHPERGYEQYV.

The chain joins TRBV20-1 to TRBJ2-5; TRBD1 might be the D (6 bases). The CDR3 is made up of 16 amino acids. The V end was cut by 5 bases, the J end by 0 bases, with 19 bases between. CDR1 and CDR2 from the germline V gene are DFQATT and SNEGSKA (reference sequence). CDR3 in DNA: TGCAGTGCTTCCAATTTAGGACAGCCGTACCAAGAGACCCAGTACTTC. Protein product: CSASNLGQPYQETQYF.

This clonotype was seen a few times. This chain connects TRBV6-5 to TRBJ1-5, with a tentative D call TRBD1 (5 bases). V gave up 0 bases and J gave up 4 bases, with 10 bases separating them. The length of the CDR3 is 15 residues. CDR1 and CDR2 (germline): MNHEY, SVGAGI. CDR3: CASSYSATANQPQHF. The CDR3 bases are TGTGCCAGCAGTTACTCGGCGACAGCTAATCAGCCCCAGCATTTT.

This chain links TRBV5-1 with TRBJ2-5, with 7 bases fitting TRBD2. CDR1 is SGHRS and CDR2 is YFSETQ in the germline V gene. The V and J ends lost 8 bases and 5 bases, in that order; junction bases with no gene match: 15. The CDR3 contains 15 residues. The CDR3: CARSPRPGGWETQYF. CDR3 DNA: TGCGCCAGGAGCCCCCGGCCGGGGGGTTGGGAGACCCAGTACTTC.

The J gene is TRBJ2-5, the V gene TRBV24-1; the D gene is possibly TRBD1 (7 bases). The CDR3 loop spans 16 amino acids. Germline V gives CDR1 KGHDR, CDR2 SFDVKD. The V end lost 3 bases, the J end lost 5 bases, and 18 bases lay between the germline ends. CDR3 amino acids: CATSDGTARGGETQYF. As DNA, the CDR3 is TGTGCCACCAGTGATGGGACAGCCCGGGGAGGTGAGACCCAGTACTTC.

This clonotype came up many times. This chain's CDR3 is CASSASSGANVLTF. CDR3 DNA: TGTGCCAGCAGTGCGAGCTCTGGGGCCAACGTCCTGACTTTC. The chain has TRBV2 and TRBJ2-6; D remains ambiguous. CDR1 and CDR2 from the germline V gene are SNHLY and FYNNEI. The V gene lost 4 bases and the J gene lost 0 bases, with 4 bases spanning the gap. The CDR3 runs 14 residues.

This clonotype was seen at least ten times. The V call is TRBV7-9, the J call TRBJ1-1; D not resolved. Germline V gives CDR1 SEHNR, CDR2 FQNEAQ (reference sequence). V was pared by 2 bases and J by 1 base, with 5 bases between. The length of the CDR3 is 13 residues. CDR3 region: CASSLLPNTEAFF. The CDR3 DNA reads TGTGCCAGCAGCTTACTTCCGAACACTGAAGCTTTCTTT.

The genes are TRBV5-1 and TRBJ2-3; D remains unclear. Trimming took off 5 bases at V and 7 bases at J, with 11 bases between the two ends. From germline, CDR1 is SGHRS and CDR2 YFSETQ. The CDR3 covers 12 residues. CDR3 residues: CASSWEGNTQYF. The DNA of the CDR3 is TGCGCCAGCAGTTGGGAAGGTAATACGCAGTATTTT.

This clonotype was recorded a few times. The J gene is TRBJ1-2, the V gene TRBV30; no clear D. This CDR3 has 12 residues. Trimming removed 5 bases from V and 4 bases from J, with 11 bases in between. CDR1 is GTSNPN, CDR2 SVGIG, per germline (reference sequence). The CDR3 loop is CAWQPRTYGYTF. The CDR3 nucleotides are TGTGCCTGGCAACCGAGGACCTATGGCTACACCTTC. Full variable domain (remainder filled in from reference TRBV30 and TRBJ1-2): SQTIHQWPATLVQPVGSPLSLECTVEGTSNPNLYWYRQAAGRGLQLLFYSVGIGQISSEVPQNLSASRPQDRQFILSSKKLLLSDSGFYLCAWQPRTYGYTFGSGTRLTVV.

The genes are TRBV20-1 and TRBJ2-7; D unresolved. Germline V CDR1 and CDR2: DFQATT, SNEGSKA (reference sequence). V was pared by 1 base and J by 4 bases, with 5 bases between. The CDR3 runs to 11 residues. CDR3 loop: CSARGPYEQYV. The CDR3 coding sequence is TGCAGTGCTAGAGGACCTTACGAGCAGTACGTC.

This clonotype was seen only a few times. The CDR3: CSALTGTAYGYTF. CDR3 sequence (DNA): TGCAGTGCGTTAACCGGGACAGCCTATGGCTACACCTTC. The gene calls are TRBV20-1 and TRBJ1-2; 7 bases fit TRBD1. The V gene end was trimmed by 6 bases and the J gene end by 4 bases; junction bases not matched to a gene: 8. This CDR3 has 13 amino acids. Germline V gene sequence: CDR1 DFQATT, CDR2 SNEGSKA (reference sequence).

The V call is TRBV5-1, the J call TRBJ2-1; no reliable D call. The germline V gene encodes CDR1 SGHRS and CDR2 YFSETQ. The germline V and J ends were trimmed by 4 bases and 0 bases, with 11 bases remaining between them. This CDR3 comprises 15 residues. This chain's CDR3 is CASSPESPSYNEQFF. The CDR3 DNA sequence: TGCGCCAGCAGCCCGGAAAGTCCCTCCTACAATGAGCAGTTCTTC.

V gene TRBV7-6 combines with J gene TRBJ2-5; 9 bases are shared with TRBD2. V lost 2 bases to trimming and J lost 2 bases; unmatched junction nucleotides: 9. Per germline, CDR1 SGHVS and CDR2 FNYEAQ. The CDR3 spans 17 residues. This CDR3 is CASSLMAGGTLQETQYF. The CDR3 nucleotides read TGTGCCAGCAGCTTAATGGCGGGGGGGACCCTACAAGAGACCCAGTACTTC.